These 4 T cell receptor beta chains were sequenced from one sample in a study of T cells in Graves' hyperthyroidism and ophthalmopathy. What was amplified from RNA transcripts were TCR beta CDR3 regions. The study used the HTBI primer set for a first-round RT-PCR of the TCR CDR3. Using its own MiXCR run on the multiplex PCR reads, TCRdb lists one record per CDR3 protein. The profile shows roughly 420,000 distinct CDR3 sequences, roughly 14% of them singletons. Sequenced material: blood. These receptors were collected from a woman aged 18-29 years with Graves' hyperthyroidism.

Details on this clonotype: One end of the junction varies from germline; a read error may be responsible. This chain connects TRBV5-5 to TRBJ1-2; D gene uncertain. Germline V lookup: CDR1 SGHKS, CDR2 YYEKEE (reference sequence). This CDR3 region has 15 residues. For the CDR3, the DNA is TGTGCCAGCCGCTTGGAGATCTCCAGGCTAGATGGCTACACCTTC. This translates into CASRLEISRLDGYTF.

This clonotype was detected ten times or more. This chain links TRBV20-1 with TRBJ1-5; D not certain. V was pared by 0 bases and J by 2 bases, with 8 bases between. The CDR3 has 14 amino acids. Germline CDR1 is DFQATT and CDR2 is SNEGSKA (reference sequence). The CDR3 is CSARDLAGNQPQHF. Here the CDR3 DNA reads TGCAGTGCTAGAGATCTCGCGGGCAATCAGCCCCAGCATTTT.

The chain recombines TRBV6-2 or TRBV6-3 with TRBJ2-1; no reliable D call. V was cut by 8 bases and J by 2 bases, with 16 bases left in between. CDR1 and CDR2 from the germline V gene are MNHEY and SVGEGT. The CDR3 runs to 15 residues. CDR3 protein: CASSNGPPAYNEQFF. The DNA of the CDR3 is TGTGCCAGCTCTAATGGCCCCCCGGCCTACAATGAGCAGTTCTTC.

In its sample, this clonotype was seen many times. The CDR3 bases are TGCAGTGCCTCGTGGATGGGACACGGATACAATGAGCAGTTCTTC. Protein: CSASWMGHGYNEQFF. This sequence joins TRBV20-1 and TRBJ2-1; possibly TRBD1 for D (6 bases). Deletions cut 6 bases from V and 4 bases from J, with 19 bases between. Germline CDR1 reads DFQATT; CDR2 reads SNEGSKA (reference sequence). The CDR3 length is 15 residues.